Presented here are 27 T cell receptor beta chains from one specimen sequenced in a study of shared clonotypes between healthy human individuals. Clones were read by immunoSEQ multiplex PCR, and TCRdb kept only the in-frame ones, dropping some. Found here are about 1.4 million clones, over 95% of them singletons; the top ten hold roughly 1.2%. What was sequenced was naive CD4+ T cells sorted from blood. Described subset: CD45RA+ positively selected. Receptors originate from a man aged 25 to 45 in good health.

This clone was counted once. V and J are TRBV28 and TRBJ2-2, with TRBD1 matching 7 bases. Germline lookup yields CDR1 MDHEN and CDR2 SYDVKM. Trimming at V came to 9 bases and at J to 6 bases, leaving 7 bases not matched to a gene. This CDR3 has 13 residues. This chain's CDR3 is CASQVTGPGELFF. The CDR3 DNA reads as TGTGCCAGTCAAGTGACAGGGCCCGGGGAGCTGTTTTTT.

The gene calls are TRBV6-1 and TRBJ1-2, with 7 positions matching TRBD1. J lost 5 bases, V lost 6 bases, and 6 bases had no gene match. Germline V gene sequence: CDR1 MNHNS, CDR2 SASEGT. The CDR3 length is 13 residues. The CDR3 DNA reads TGTGCCAGCAGAAGGACAGGCTTATATGGCTACACCTTC. Protein: CASRRTGLYGYTF.

In its sample, this clone was seen once. The gene calls are TRBV28 and TRBJ2-7, with 9 bases fitting TRBD2. V trimming: 2 bases; J trimming: 4 bases; junction bases outside the gene matches: 12. Per the germline V gene, CDR1 is MDHEN and CDR2 is SYDVKM. The CDR3 covers 17 residues. The CDR3 nucleotides read TGTGCCAGCAGTTTACCCACCTCAGCGGGAGGCGGTTACGAGCAGTACTTC. This gives the protein CASSLPTSAGGGYEQYF. Looking up the rest from reference TRBV28 and TRBJ2-7 gives the full variable domain: DVKVTQSSRYLVKRTGEKVFLECVQDMDHENMFWYRQDPGLGLRLIYFSYDVKMKEKGDIPEGYSVSREKKERFSLILESASTNQTSMYLCASSLPTSAGGGYEQYFGPGTRLTVT.

The J gene is TRBJ1-1, the V gene TRBV6-5; the match to TRBD1 covers 7 bases. This CDR3 comprises 14 residues. Trimming cost V 4 bases and J 7 bases; bases outside gene matches: 9. CDR1 is MNHEY, CDR2 SVGAGI, per germline. CDR3 loop: CASSSTGVPVEAFF. DNA of the CDR3: TGTGCCAGCAGTTCTACAGGGGTCCCCGTTGAAGCTTTCTTT.

In DNA, the CDR3 is TGTGCCAGCAGCTCGCAGGGAGACAATGAGCAGTTCTTC. Translating it yields CASSSQGDNEQFF. The genes are TRBV5-4 and TRBJ2-1; the D call may be TRBD1 or TRBD2 (5 bases each). Germline V gene data show CDR1 as SGHNT and CDR2 as YYREEE (reference sequence). V lost 3 bases and J lost 5, with 9 bases in between. The CDR3 extends over 13 amino acids.

This clone came up once. The chain has TRBV27 and TRBJ1-2; D possibly corresponds to TRBD1 (5 bases). Germline lookup yields CDR1 MNHEY and CDR2 SMNVEV (reference sequence). The CDR3 is 13 amino acids. V was pared by 3 bases and J by 8 bases, with 13 bases between. The CDR3 DNA reads as TGTGCCAGCAGTTTGGTATCTGGGACCGGCTACACCTTC. Translation gives CASSLVSGTGYTF.

The J gene is TRBJ2-5, the V gene TRBV13; 11 bases agree with TRBD2. With V trimmed by 3 bases and J by 5 bases, 11 bases remained unmatched. The CDR3 consists of 17 residues. CDR1 and CDR2 (germline): PRHDT, FYEKMQ (reference sequence). In nucleotides, the CDR3 is TGTGCCAGCAGCTTCCCTAGCGGGAGGATCGGTGGGGAGACCCAGTACTTC. Its protein product is CASSFPSGRIGGETQYF.

The chain recombines TRBV29-1 with TRBJ2-1; D is uncertain. The germline V gene has CDR1 SQVTM and CDR2 ANQGSEA. Trimming left V 5 bases short and J 2 bases short, with 4 bases between. CDR3 length: 11 residues. CDR3 protein: CSVSAYNEQFF. The CDR3 DNA is TGCAGCGTTTCCGCCTACAATGAGCAGTTCTTC.

The V call is TRBV6-1, the J call TRBJ1-5; D gene ambiguous. The CDR3 extends over 14 amino acids. The V end was cut by 4 bases, the J end by 5 bases, with 12 bases between. CDR1 and CDR2 (germline): MNHNS, SASEGT. Here the CDR3 reads CASSGRGPDQPQHF. The CDR3, as DNA: TGTGCCAGCAGTGGCAGAGGGCCCGATCAGCCCCAGCATTTT.

J is TRBJ1-5 and V is TRBV10-2, with D unclear. Between the trimmed V and J ends, which lost 8 bases and 0 bases, there was a span of 14 bases. The CDR3 contains 15 residues. Looked up from germline, CDR1 is WSHSY and CDR2 is SAAADI. The CDR3 reads CASCGVDFSNQPQHF. CDR3 sequence (DNA): TGCGCCAGCTGTGGGGTCGATTTTAGCAATCAGCCCCAGCATTTT.

The chain recombines TRBV18 with TRBJ2-7, with D perhaps matching TRBD1 or TRBD2 (5 bases each). The CDR3 spans 14 residues. From germline, CDR1 is KGHSH and CDR2 LQKENI. The germline V and J ends were trimmed by 3 bases and 2 bases, with 11 bases remaining between them. The CDR3 here is CASSPTGTPYEQYF. The DNA of the CDR3 is TGTGCCAGCTCACCGACCGGGACCCCCTACGAGCAGTACTTC.

This clone was found once. V usage is TRBV6-5 and J usage is TRBJ1-5; D unresolved. CDR1 and CDR2 from the germline V gene are MNHEY and SVGAGI. This CDR3 is 13 amino acids long. V dropped 2 bases and J dropped 4 bases, with 6 bases sitting between them. CDR3 amino acids: CASSYGPNQPQHF. The CDR3 nucleotides are TGTGCCAGCAGTTACGGGCCGAATCAGCCCCAGCATTTT.

The V call is TRBV7-8, the J call TRBJ1-4; 9 nucleotides line up with TRBD1. The length of the CDR3 is 15 residues. Germline loops: CDR1 SGHVS, CDR2 FQNEAQ. V shed 5 bases and J 4 bases; nucleotides not matched to a gene: 5. CDR3 DNA sequence: TGTGCCAGCAGCGTAGGACAGGGGCTTAATGAAAAACTGTTTTTT. Translating gives CASSVGQGLNEKLFF.

Only one count was recorded for this clone. CDR3 sequence: CASSNGGDSGGYTF. The CDR3 nucleotides read TGTGCCAGTAGTAATGGAGGGGATTCAGGAGGCTACACCTTC. This sequence joins TRBV19 and TRBJ1-2; D perhaps matches TRBD1 (5 bases). This CDR3 has 14 amino acids. Germline assignment: CDR1 LNHDA and CDR2 SQIVND (reference sequence). Between the trimmed V and J ends, which lost 4 bases and 8 bases, there was a span of 17 bases.

The chain is built from TRBV15 and TRBJ1-5; the match to TRBD1 covers 7 bases. From germline, CDR1 is LNHNV and CDR2 YYDKDF (reference sequence). The V and J ends lost 7 bases and 7 bases, in that order; junction bases with no gene match: 13. The CDR3 loop spans 15 amino acids. The DNA for the CDR3 is TGTGCCACCAACCCGCGGACAGGTTTAGGGCAGCCCCAGCATTTT. Translating gives CATNPRTGLGQPQHF.

The genes are TRBV21-1 and TRBJ1-4; the table assigns TRBD1, which was not confirmed against the DNA. TRBV21-1 is a listed pseudogene. CDR3 length equals 16 residues. The CDR3 loop reads CASSLLRDRAEEKLFF. The CDR3 DNA sequence: TGTGCCAGCAGCCTCCTACGCGACAGGGCAGAAGAAAAACTGTTTTTT.

The V call is TRBV10-3, the J call TRBJ1-5; no firm D call. The CDR3 loop spans 16 amino acids. V lost 0 bases, J lost 2 bases, and 11 bases lay in between. Looked up from germline, CDR1 is ENHRY and CDR2 is SYGVKD. The CDR3: CAISESKDLGNQPQHF. The CDR3 nucleotides read TGTGCCATCAGTGAGTCTAAGGATTTGGGCAATCAGCCCCAGCATTTT.

V gene TRBV7-6 combines with J gene TRBJ2-1; possibly TRBD2 for D (6 bases). The ends were cut back, 6 bases at V and 9 bases at J, with 21 bases in the middle. The CDR3 is made up of 15 amino acids. Germline V gene sequence: CDR1 SGHVS, CDR2 FNYEAQ. The CDR3 here is CASRSPGRGTGEQFF. The CDR3 DNA reads as TGTGCCAGCAGATCGCCGGGACGCGGGACCGGTGAGCAGTTCTTC.

This clone appeared once. The rearrangement uses TRBV5-1 and TRBJ2-3; 8 nucleotides line up with TRBD2. V lost 4 bases, J lost 0 bases, and 7 bases stayed unmatched. The CDR3 runs 16 residues. Looked up from germline, CDR1 is SGHRS and CDR2 is YFSETQ. The CDR3 loop is CASSHLAGASTDTQYF. The CDR3 DNA sequence: TGCGCCAGCAGCCACCTAGCGGGCGCTAGCACAGATACGCAGTATTTT. Full variable domain (outside the CDR3, taken from reference TRBV5-1 and TRBJ2-3): KAGVTQTPRYLIKTRGQQVTLSCSPISGHRSVSWYQQTPGQGLQFLFEYFSETQRNKGNFPGRFSGRQFSNSRSEMNVSTLELGDSALYLCASSHLAGASTDTQYFGPGTRLTVL.

As for this clone: The sample holds other DNA sequences that translate to the same CDR3. The chain carries TRBV28 and TRBJ1-1; D uncertain. The germline V gene encodes CDR1 MDHEN and CDR2 SYDVKM. The CDR3 sequence is 11 residues long. The V end was cut by 1 base, the J end by 8 bases, with 5 bases between. The CDR3 protein is CASSLSGEAFF. The CDR3 coding sequence is TGTGCCAGCAGTTTATCTGGAGAAGCTTTCTTT.

The V gene is TRBV5-6, the J gene TRBJ2-6, with 10 bases lining up with TRBD1. The CDR3 is 18 amino acids. V dropped 4 bases and J dropped 4; count of bases not matched to a gene: 11. Germline loops: CDR1 SGHDT, CDR2 YYEEEE. Here the CDR3 reads CASSLPGTGASGANVLTF. The CDR3 bases are TGTGCCAGCAGCCTCCCTGGGACAGGGGCTTCGGGGGCCAACGTCCTGACTTTC.

The chain employs TRBV7-9 and TRBJ1-5; D perhaps matches TRBD1 (5 bases). The V end lost 1 base, the J end lost 7 bases, and 14 bases lay between the germline ends. Germline CDR1 is SEHNR and CDR2 is FQNEAQ (reference sequence). The CDR3 is made up of 15 amino acids. CDR3 residues: CASSLGFREGQPQHF. Written as DNA, the CDR3 is TGTGCCAGCAGCTTAGGTTTTCGGGAGGGGCAGCCCCAGCATTTT. Supplemented by reference TRBV7-9 and TRBJ1-5, the full variable domain reads DTGVSQNPRHKITKRGQNVTFRCDPISEHNRLYWYRQTLGQGPEFLTYFQNEAQLEKSRLLSDRFSAERPKGSFSTLEIQRTEQGDSAMYLCASSLGFREGQPQHFGDGTRLSIL.

The chain recombines TRBV7-6 with TRBJ2-3, with D possibly being TRBD1 or TRBD2 (5 bases each). Germline V gene lookup returns CDR1 SGHVS and CDR2 FNYEAQ. The CDR3 has 16 amino acids. Trimming took 3 bases from V and 2 from J, leaving 15 bases between them. The CDR3 DNA reads as TGTGCCAGCAGCTTTGGCGGTTGGGGGACCACAGATACGCAGTATTTT. It encodes CASSFGGWGTTDTQYF.

V gene TRBV9 combines with J gene TRBJ2-3; D possibly corresponds to TRBD1 (6 bases). This CDR3 region has 15 residues. Trimming removed 1 base from V and 1 base from J, with 10 bases in between. CDR1 is SGDLS and CDR2 is YYNGEE in the germline V gene. CDR3 residues: CASSVSRGGTDTQYF. CDR3 coding DNA: TGTGCCAGCAGCGTAAGCAGGGGAGGCACAGATACGCAGTATTTT.

The V gene is TRBV5-4, the J gene TRBJ1-4; D may be TRBD1 (6 bases). The CDR3 runs 13 residues. Germline V lookup: CDR1 SGHNT, CDR2 YYREEE (reference sequence). V was cut by 1 base and J by 8 bases, with 9 bases left in between. Written as DNA, the CDR3 is TGTGCCAGCAGCTTGCAGGGGAAAGAAAAACTGTTTTTT. It translates to CASSLQGKEKLFF.

The rearrangement uses TRBV7-6 and TRBJ2-3; 7 positions agree with TRBD2. Trimming removed 5 bases from V and 0 bases from J; junction bases left unmatched: 5. The CDR3 spans 15 residues. CDR1 and CDR2 (germline): SGHVS, FNYEAQ. The CDR3 region has the DNA TGTGCCAGCAGCCCCCAGCGGGGTAGCACAGATACGCAGTATTTT. Translation: CASSPQRGSTDTQYF.

This rearrangement joins TRBV28 to TRBJ2-2, with a possible D match to TRBD2 (6 bases). Trimming pared 7 bases from V and 4 bases from J, leaving 13 bases between. This CDR3 has 14 amino acids. Germline V gives CDR1 MDHEN, CDR2 SYDVKM. CDR3 in DNA: TGTGCCAGCACCGGGAGTTGGCGCACCGGGGAGCTGTTTTTT. As protein: CASTGSWRTGELFF. The whole variable domain, remainder taken from reference TRBV28 and TRBJ2-2, is DVKVTQSSRYLVKRTGEKVFLECVQDMDHENMFWYRQDPGLGLRLIYFSYDVKMKEKGDIPEGYSVSREKKERFSLILESASTNQTSMYLCASTGSWRTGELFFGEGSRLTVL.